Sequencing of this T cell receptor beta chain was carried out in a study of Graves' ophthalmopathy and Graves' hyperthyroidism. On the study more broadly: Peripheral blood sampling occurred at initial diagnosis, before any treatment.

Per germline, CDR1 MNHNY and CDR2 SVGAGI (reference sequence). V dropped 4 bases and J dropped 6 bases, with 9 bases sitting between them. The CDR3 is 12 amino acids. RNA transcripts yielded amplified TCR beta CDR3 regions. HTBI primers were used in a first-round RT-PCR, which preceded a second-round multiplex PCR. TCRdb redid the calling of the multiplex PCR reads with MiXCR, one entry per CDR3 protein. The sample has 500,000 to 800,000 distinct CDR3 sequences; 35% to 50% are singletons. A remark on this clonotype: Its specificity is not known. It may be a read error: a sequence one base away is much more abundant.

Regarding the study as a whole: Blood also held most thyroid clonotypes expanded above 0.001 frequency. From stable hyperthyroidism, ophthalmopathy was separated by a 13-signature model with 85% to 90% sensitivity and approximately 84% specificity.

Having ophthalmopathy, the donors showed moderate-to-severe activity, CAS ≥3 and NOSPECS ≥4, with disease lasting under 3 months. The sample taken for sequencing was peripheral blood. The chain is built from TRBV6-6 and TRBJ2-5; D is uncertain. The receptor was isolated from an adult man with Graves' ophthalmopathy. The CDR3 DNA is TGTGCCAGCAGTTCGGGTATTAAGACCCAGTACTTC. Its protein product is CASSSGIKTQYF.